This T cell receptor (beta chain) is drawn from a study of CD8 T cells in ankylosing spondylitis. Findings of the study overall: Disease-linked clones were CD8+ and relatively rare in peripheral blood. Existing reports had already noted some motif variants in reactive arthritis synovial fluid and blood. Among TCR beta sequences, a motif of roughly 8 highly homologous variants appeared characteristic of ankylosing spondylitis blood.

Quantitative 5'-RACE was performed with molecular barcodes, and it yielded the TCR beta libraries. From the 5' RACE reads, TCRdb called clonotypes with MiXCR, one entry per CDR3 protein. The repertoire consists of roughly 160,000 distinct CDR3 sequences, with roughly 10% occurring once and the leading ten covering over 12%. The CDR3 consists of 11 residues. V was pared by 6 bases and J by 5 bases, with 7 bases between. The germline CDR1 and CDR2 sequences are MNHEY and SMNVEV (reference sequence). This clonotype was seen at least ten times. Its antigen is still unknown. This receptor was obtained from a female donor with ankylosing spondylitis or in good health (not recorded which). This sequence joins TRBV27 and TRBJ2-5; possibly TRBD2 for D (5 bases). Sequencing was carried out using blood, either unsorted or a sorted T cell fraction (not recorded which). The CDR3 reads CASSSSETQYF. CDR3 DNA: TGTGCCAGCAGCTCTAGCGAGACCCAGTACTTC.